One sample yielded the 25 T cell receptor beta chains listed below, sequenced in a study of blood T cell repertoires in COVID-19. This table comes from immunoSEQ multiplex PCR, and its TCRdb copy is limited to in-frame clones, with some not included. The data show a few hundred thousand clones, roughly nine tenths seen once. Sequenced material: peripheral blood. These receptors all stem from a man aged 55 to 70 with acute or convalescent COVID-19.

This clone was seen once. This chain links TRBV9 with TRBJ2-5; D remains unclear. Germline V gene data show CDR1 as SGDLS and CDR2 as YYNGEE. Trimming left V 1 base short and J 5 bases short, with 9 bases between. The CDR3 sequence is 13 residues long. CDR3 nucleotides: TGTGCCAGCAGCGTACTTCCCGGGGAGACCCAGTACTTC. It codes for CASSVLPGETQYF.

The chain uses TRBV11-2 and TRBJ1-1; D unresolved. The ends were cut back, 0 bases at V and 10 bases at J, with 9 bases in the middle. Germline V lookup: CDR1 SGHAT, CDR2 FQNNGV. This CDR3 has 12 amino acids. CDR3: CASSLETTRAFF. In DNA, the CDR3 is TGTGCCAGCAGCTTAGAGACAACTAGAGCTTTCTTT.

The genes are TRBV5-1 and TRBJ2-1; the D gene is possibly TRBD1 (5 bases). This CDR3 region has 14 residues. Germline V CDR1 and CDR2: SGHRS, YFSETQ. Deletions cut 0 bases from V and 7 bases from J, with 11 bases between. The CDR3: CASSLGGAENEQFF. The CDR3 DNA follows: TGCGCCAGCAGCTTGGGTGGGGCGGAAAATGAGCAGTTCTTC. Full variable domain (missing parts from reference TRBV5-1 and TRBJ2-1): KAGVTQTPRYLIKTRGQQVTLSCSPISGHRSVSWYQQTPGQGLQFLFEYFSETQRNKGNFPGRFSGRQFSNSRSEMNVSTLELGDSALYLCASSLGGAENEQFFGPGTRLTVL.

The V call is TRBV7-8, the J call TRBJ1-5; TRBD1 matches at 11 bases. Germline CDR1 and CDR2: SGHVS and FQNEAQ. This CDR3 is built from 19 residues. Trimming at V came to 4 bases and at J to 0 bases, leaving 11 bases not matched to a gene. The CDR3 loop is CASSSKDRGPLYSNQPQHF. The CDR3 bases are TGTGCCAGCAGCTCTAAGGACAGGGGGCCACTTTATAGCAATCAGCCCCAGCATTTT.

As for this clone: An end of the junction does not agree with germline; a read error may underlie this. This chain links TRBV2 with TRBJ2-3, with D perhaps matching TRBD2 (6 bases). Germline CDR1 and CDR2: SNHLY and FYNNEI. The CDR3 sequence is 13 residues long. The CDR3 region is CASRRSGQDTQYF. The CDR3 DNA follows: TGTGCTAGCAGGCGGAGCGGGCAGGATACGCAGTATTTT.

The chain joins TRBV9 to TRBJ2-1, with TRBD2 matching over 7 bases. The CDR3 is 12 amino acids. With 8 bases clipped from V and 6 bases from J, the junction kept 5 bases outside the gene matches. Germline values: CDR1 SGDLS, CDR2 YYNGEE. CDR3 nucleotide sequence: TGTGCCAGTGGACTAGGCGGCAATGAGCAGTTCTTC. Amino acids: CASGLGGNEQFF.

This chain connects TRBV20-1 to TRBJ1-1; D call uncertain. The CDR3 loop spans 14 amino acids. Germline CDR1 is DFQATT and CDR2 is SNEGSKA (reference sequence). Trimming left V 3 bases short and J 1 base short, with 12 bases between. The CDR3 protein is CSASLDPENTEAFF. CDR3 in DNA: TGCAGTGCTAGTCTAGACCCCGAGAACACTGAAGCTTTCTTT.

In its sample, this clone was seen once. The chain carries TRBV6-5 and TRBJ1-1, with D maybe TRBD1 (5 bases). V dropped 6 bases and J dropped 1 base, with 15 bases sitting between them. The CDR3 is 15 residues long. The germline V gene encodes CDR1 MNHEY and CDR2 SVGAGI. The DNA for the CDR3 is TGTGCCAGCAGATCGGGCAGGGCAGAGAACACTGAAGCTTTCTTT. Translation: CASRSGRAENTEAFF.

V gene TRBV24-1 combines with J gene TRBJ1-4; D uncertain. V dropped 5 bases and J dropped 7 bases, with 7 bases sitting between them. The CDR3 length is 12 residues. In germline, CDR1 is KGHDR, CDR2 SFDVKD. The CDR3: CATSAGGEKLFF. The CDR3, as DNA: TGTGCCACCAGTGCGGGTGGTGAAAAACTGTTTTTT.

The V gene is TRBV19, the J gene TRBJ2-2, with D tentatively TRBD1 (8 bases). The length of the CDR3 is 21 residues. Trimming shortened V by 7 bases and J by 6 bases, and 36 bases separated the two germline ends. CDR1 and CDR2 from the germline V gene are LNHDA and SQIVND (reference sequence). In DNA form, the CDR3 reads TGTGCCAGTAACTACCCTATGGGTACAGGGGGGGTCGACAGGGACGCCGGGGAGCTGTTTTTT. Residues: CASNYPMGTGGVDRDAGELFF.

The rearrangement links TRBV19 to TRBJ2-7; 8 nucleotides match TRBD1. V dropped 5 bases and J dropped 5; count of bases not matched to a gene: 8. The germline V gene has CDR1 LNHDA and CDR2 SQIVND (reference sequence). CDR3 length equals 14 residues. The CDR3 bases are TGTGCCAGTAGTCTCATTGGACAGGGCCACGAGCAGTACTTC. Residues: CASSLIGQGHEQYF.

The V gene is TRBV5-1, the J gene TRBJ2-2, with TRBD1 identical over 10 bases. The trim removed 4 bases at V and 6 bases at J, leaving 15 bases unmatched. This CDR3 has 18 amino acids. From germline, CDR1 is SGHRS and CDR2 YFSETQ. The CDR3 reads CASSQQGQGTGYPGELFF. The CDR3 DNA sequence: TGCGCCAGCAGCCAACAGGGACAGGGGACAGGTTACCCCGGGGAGCTGTTTTTT.

CDR3 in DNA: TGTGCCAGCAGTGAAGTAGGGGAAGGCTACACCTTC. Amino acid sequence: CASSEVGEGYTF. This chain links TRBV6-1 with TRBJ1-2, with D possibly matching TRBD1 (5 bases). V lost 1 base and J lost 8, with 8 bases in between. In germline, CDR1 is MNHNS, CDR2 SASEGT. This CDR3 has 12 residues.

The chain combines TRBV18 with TRBJ2-7; possibly TRBD2 for D (8 bases). Trimming left V 6 bases short and J 4 bases short, with 19 bases between. This CDR3 has 15 amino acids. In germline, CDR1 is KGHSH, CDR2 LQKENI. The CDR3 DNA is TGTGCCAGCTCGCCCCGGGAGGGGGCGAAGTACGAGCAGTACTTC. This encodes CASSPREGAKYEQYF.

The chain carries TRBV9 and TRBJ2-2; D uncertain. V lost 2 bases to trimming and J lost 1 base, with 6 bases between them. Germline loops: CDR1 SGDLS, CDR2 YYNGEE. This CDR3 comprises 14 residues. This CDR3 reads CASSVAGNTGELFF. CDR3 nucleotide sequence: TGTGCCAGCAGCGTGGCAGGGAACACCGGGGAGCTGTTTTTT. Supplemented by reference TRBV9 and TRBJ2-2, the full variable domain reads DSGVTQTPKHLITATGQRVTLRCSPRSGDLSVYWYQQSLDQGLQFLIQYYNGEERAKGNILERFSAQQFPDLHSELNLSSLELGDSALYFCASSVAGNTGELFFGEGSRLTVL.

J is TRBJ1-5 and V is TRBV19, with TRBD1 identical over 10 bases. This CDR3 spans 15 amino acids. CDR1 LNHDA and CDR2 SQIVND come from the germline V gene (reference sequence). Trimming cost V 6 bases and J 2 bases; bases outside gene matches: 4. The CDR3 loop is CASRGTGDGNQPQHF. Written as DNA, the CDR3 is TGTGCCAGTAGGGGGACAGGGGACGGCAATCAGCCCCAGCATTTT.

This chain's CDR3 is CASSPPGTLGYEQYF. The CDR3 bases are TGTGCCAGCAGCCCTCCCGGGACACTCGGCTACGAGCAGTACTTC. The rearrangement joins TRBV6-2 or TRBV6-3 to TRBJ2-7, with D perhaps TRBD1 (6 bases). V was clipped by 6 bases and J by 3 bases, with 18 bases between them. Germline values: CDR1 MNHEY, CDR2 SVGEGT. This CDR3 has 15 amino acids.

The chain has TRBV28 and TRBJ1-6; D is perhaps TRBD1 (6 bases). CDR3 length equals 15 residues. The V gene's germline CDR1 is MDHEN and CDR2 SYDVKM. Trimming took 2 bases from V and 10 from J, leaving 15 bases between them. The CDR3 region is CASSLGTTGDSPLHF. The CDR3 nucleotides read TGTGCCAGCAGTTTAGGGACAACAGGAGACTCACCCCTCCACTTT.

The chain joins TRBV19 to TRBJ2-7; D remains ambiguous. In germline, CDR1 is LNHDA, CDR2 SQIVND (reference sequence). V lost 3 bases to trimming and J lost 3 bases, with 12 bases between them. There are 14 residues in the CDR3. CDR3 loop: CASSISRNNYEQYF. For the CDR3, the DNA is TGTGCCAGTAGTATTTCCAGGAACAACTACGAGCAGTACTTC. Full variable domain (outside the CDR3, taken from reference TRBV19 and TRBJ2-7): DGGITQSPKYLFRKEGQNVTLSCEQNLNHDAMYWYRQDPGQGLRLIYYSQIVNDFQKGDIAEGYSVSREKKESFPLTVTSAQKNPTAFYLCASSISRNNYEQYFGPGTRLTVT.

The chain joins TRBV6-5 to TRBJ2-7; weak D call: TRBD1 (5 bases). Germline V gene lookup returns CDR1 MNHEY and CDR2 SVGAGI. Between the trimmed V and J ends, which lost 6 bases and 2 bases, there was a span of 14 bases. This CDR3 spans 14 amino acids. For the CDR3, the DNA is TGTGCCAGCAGAAGACAGCCCCAGACCTACGAGCAGTACTTC. As protein: CASRRQPQTYEQYF.

This chain links TRBV19 with TRBJ1-4, with 8 bases matching TRBD1. With V trimmed by 6 bases and J by 7 bases, 7 bases remained unmatched. Germline V gene lookup returns CDR1 LNHDA and CDR2 SQIVND (reference sequence). CDR3 size: 14 residues. Written as DNA, the CDR3 is TGTGCCAGTAGGAGGACAGGGTGGCGTGAAAAACTGTTTTTT. Its protein is CASRRTGWREKLFF.

The chain couples TRBV6-6 to TRBJ2-1; 13 bases line up with TRBD2. This CDR3 region has 15 residues. J gave up 5 bases and V 6 bases, and 4 bases lay outside the gene matches. The germline CDR1 and CDR2 sequences are MNHNY and SVGAGI (reference sequence). The DNA of the CDR3 is TGTGCCAGCAGACGCGGACTAGCGGGAGACAATGAGCAGTTCTTC. Protein: CASRRGLAGDNEQFF.

The chain joins TRBV4-1 to TRBJ1-1, with D possibly being TRBD1 (6 bases). Germline CDR1 MGHRA, CDR2 YSYEKL. The CDR3 extends over 14 amino acids. Trimming cost V 1 base and J 10 bases, with 16 bases left between them. The CDR3 DNA is TGCGCCAGCAGCCAAGGGTCCAGGGGAGATGTAGCTTTCTTT. Protein product: CASSQGSRGDVAFF.

The rearrangement joins TRBV28 to TRBJ2-2; 11 positions agree with TRBD2. The length of the CDR3 is 14 residues. CDR1 is MDHEN, CDR2 SYDVKM, per germline. The V and J ends lost 5 bases and 6 bases, in that order; junction bases with no gene match: 2. DNA for the CDR3: TGTGCCAGCAGTGGGACTAGCGGAGCCGGGGAGCTGTTTTTT. Protein: CASSGTSGAGELFF.

The rearrangement joins TRBV15 to TRBJ2-7; D possibly corresponds to TRBD1 (6 bases). The CDR3 sequence is 13 residues long. CDR1 and CDR2 (germline): LNHNV, YYDKDF (reference sequence). V gave up 5 bases and J gave up 1 base, with 9 bases separating them. The CDR3 region is CATSRDKSYEQYF. CDR3 coding DNA: TGTGCCACCAGCCGGGACAAATCCTACGAGCAGTACTTC.